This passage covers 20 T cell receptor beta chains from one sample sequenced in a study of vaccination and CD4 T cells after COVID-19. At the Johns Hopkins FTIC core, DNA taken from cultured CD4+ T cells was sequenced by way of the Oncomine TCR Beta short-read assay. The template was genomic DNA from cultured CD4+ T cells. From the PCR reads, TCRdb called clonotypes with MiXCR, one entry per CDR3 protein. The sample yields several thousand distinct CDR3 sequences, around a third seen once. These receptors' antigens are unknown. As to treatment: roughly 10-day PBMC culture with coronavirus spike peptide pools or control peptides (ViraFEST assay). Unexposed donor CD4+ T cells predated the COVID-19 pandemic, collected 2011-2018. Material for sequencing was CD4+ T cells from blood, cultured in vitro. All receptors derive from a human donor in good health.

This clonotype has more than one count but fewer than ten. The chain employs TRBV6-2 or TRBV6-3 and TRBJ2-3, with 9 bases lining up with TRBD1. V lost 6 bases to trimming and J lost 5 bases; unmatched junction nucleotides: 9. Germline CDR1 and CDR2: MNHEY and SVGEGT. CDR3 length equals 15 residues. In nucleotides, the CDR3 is TGTGCCAGCAGGTCCGGGACAGGGCTATTAGATACGCAGTATTTT. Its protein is CASRSGTGLLDTQYF.

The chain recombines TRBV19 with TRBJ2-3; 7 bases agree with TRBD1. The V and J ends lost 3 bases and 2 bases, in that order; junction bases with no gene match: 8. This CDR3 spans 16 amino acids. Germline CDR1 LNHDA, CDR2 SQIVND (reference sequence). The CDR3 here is CASSIQKGAPTDTQYF. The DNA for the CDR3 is TGTGCCAGTAGTATTCAGAAGGGGGCTCCCACAGATACGCAGTATTTT.

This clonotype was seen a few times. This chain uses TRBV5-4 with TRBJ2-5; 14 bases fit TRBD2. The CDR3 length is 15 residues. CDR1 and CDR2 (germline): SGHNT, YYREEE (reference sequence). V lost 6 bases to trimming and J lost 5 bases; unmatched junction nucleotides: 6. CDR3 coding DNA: TGTGCCAGCAAGCCCGGACTAGCGGGAGGTGAGACCCAGTACTTC. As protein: CASKPGLAGGETQYF.

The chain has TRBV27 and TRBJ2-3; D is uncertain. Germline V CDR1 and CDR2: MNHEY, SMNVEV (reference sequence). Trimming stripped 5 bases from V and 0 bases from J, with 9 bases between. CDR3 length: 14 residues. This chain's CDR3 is CASSPLGSTDTQYF. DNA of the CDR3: TGTGCCAGCAGTCCCTTGGGGAGCACAGATACGCAGTATTTT.

The CDR3 region is CASSQWQRSGALHF. CDR3 bases: TGCGCCAGCAGCCAGTGGCAGCGGTCTGGGGCCCTCCACTTT. The V and J genes are TRBV4-1 and TRBJ1-6; D remains unclear. Germline V gives CDR1 MGHRA, CDR2 YSYEKL. The CDR3 is 14 amino acids. V dropped 3 bases and J dropped 14 bases, with 17 bases sitting between them.

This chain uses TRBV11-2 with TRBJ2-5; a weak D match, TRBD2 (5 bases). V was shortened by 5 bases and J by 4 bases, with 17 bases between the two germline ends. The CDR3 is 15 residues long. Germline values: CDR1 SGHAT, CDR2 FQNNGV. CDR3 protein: CASSPGSEGGETQYF. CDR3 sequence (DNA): TGTGCCAGCAGCCCCGGTTCTGAGGGCGGAGAGACCCAGTACTTC.

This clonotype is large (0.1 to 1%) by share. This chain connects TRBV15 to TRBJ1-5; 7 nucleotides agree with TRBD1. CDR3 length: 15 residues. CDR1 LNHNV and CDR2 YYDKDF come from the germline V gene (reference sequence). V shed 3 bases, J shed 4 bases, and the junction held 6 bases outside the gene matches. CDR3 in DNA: TGTGCCACCAGCAGCCGGGACAGCCCTAATCAGCCCCAGCATTTT. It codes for CATSSRDSPNQPQHF.

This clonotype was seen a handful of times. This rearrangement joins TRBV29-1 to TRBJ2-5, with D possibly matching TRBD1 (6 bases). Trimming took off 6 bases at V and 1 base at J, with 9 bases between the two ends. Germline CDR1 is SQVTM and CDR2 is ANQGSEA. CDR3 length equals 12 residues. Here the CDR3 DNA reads TGCAGCGTAGGGACATCCCAAGAGACCCAGTACTTC. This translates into CSVGTSQETQYF.

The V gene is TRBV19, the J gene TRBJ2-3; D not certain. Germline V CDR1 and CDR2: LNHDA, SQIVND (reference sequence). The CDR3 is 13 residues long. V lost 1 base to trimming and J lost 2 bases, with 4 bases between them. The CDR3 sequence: CASSIVPTDTQYF. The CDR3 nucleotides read TGTGCCAGTAGTATAGTCCCCACAGATACGCAGTATTTT.

The CDR3 DNA is TGTGCCAGCAGTATGGGACAGGGGGTCGGAAGCACTGAAGCTTTCTTT. Translation gives CASSMGQGVGSTEAFF. This sequence joins TRBV6-2 or TRBV6-3 and TRBJ1-1; 11 bases fit TRBD1. The junction had 9 bases not matched to a gene; V was cut back by 5 bases and J by 4 bases. CDR3 length: 16 residues. Germline CDR1 and CDR2: MNHEY and SVGEGT.

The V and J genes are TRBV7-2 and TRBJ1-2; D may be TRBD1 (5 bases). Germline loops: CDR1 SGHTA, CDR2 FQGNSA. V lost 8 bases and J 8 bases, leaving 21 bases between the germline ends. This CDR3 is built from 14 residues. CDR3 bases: TGTGCCAGCGGCTCGGATACAGGATCTCCGGGCTACACCTTC. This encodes CASGSDTGSPGYTF.

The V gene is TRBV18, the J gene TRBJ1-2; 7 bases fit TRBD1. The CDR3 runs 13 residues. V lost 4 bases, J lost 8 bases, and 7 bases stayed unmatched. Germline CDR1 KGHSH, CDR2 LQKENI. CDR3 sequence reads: CASSRGTAYGYTF. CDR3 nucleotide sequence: TGTGCCAGCTCACGCGGGACAGCCTACGGCTACACCTTC. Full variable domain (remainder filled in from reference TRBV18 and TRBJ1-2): NAGVMQNPRHLVRRRGQEARLRCSPMKGHSHVYWYRQLPEEGLKFMVYLQKENIIDESGMPKERFSAEFPKEGPSILRIQQVVRGDSAAYFCASSRGTAYGYTFGSGTRLTVV.

The CDR3 here is CASSPRVQPQHF. CDR3 DNA: TGTGCCAGCAGCCCCCGGGTTCAGCCCCAGCATTTT. The chain employs TRBV5-8 and TRBJ1-5; D is unresolved. Trimming shortened V by 4 bases and J by 6 bases, and 8 bases separated the two germline ends. This CDR3 region has 12 residues. Germline CDR1 and CDR2: SGHTS and YDEGEE.

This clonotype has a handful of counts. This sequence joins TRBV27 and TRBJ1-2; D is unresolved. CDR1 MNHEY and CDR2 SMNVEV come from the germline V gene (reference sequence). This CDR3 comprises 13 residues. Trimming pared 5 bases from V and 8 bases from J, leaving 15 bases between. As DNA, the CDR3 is TGTGCCAGCAGTCCCTGGGTTGAAGGCGGCTACACCTTC. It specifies CASSPWVEGGYTF.

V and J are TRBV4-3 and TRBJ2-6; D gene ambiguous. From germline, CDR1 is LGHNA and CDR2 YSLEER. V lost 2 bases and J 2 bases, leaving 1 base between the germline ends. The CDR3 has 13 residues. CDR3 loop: CASSQPGANVLTF. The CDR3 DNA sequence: TGCGCCAGCAGCCAACCTGGGGCCAACGTCCTGACTTTC.

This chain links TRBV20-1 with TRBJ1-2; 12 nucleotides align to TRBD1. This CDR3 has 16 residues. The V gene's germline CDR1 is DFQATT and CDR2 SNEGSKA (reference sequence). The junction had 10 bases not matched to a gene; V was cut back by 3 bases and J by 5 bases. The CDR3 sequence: CSASPGTGGGLYGYTF. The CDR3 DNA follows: TGCAGTGCTAGCCCCGGGACAGGGGGCGGTTTGTATGGCTACACCTTC.

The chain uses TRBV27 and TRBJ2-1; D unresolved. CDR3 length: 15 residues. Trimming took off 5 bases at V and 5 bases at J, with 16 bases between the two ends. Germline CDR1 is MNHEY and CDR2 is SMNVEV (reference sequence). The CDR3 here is CASSGLPKRDNEQFF. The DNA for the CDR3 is TGTGCCAGCAGTGGCCTCCCTAAAAGAGACAATGAGCAGTTCTTC.

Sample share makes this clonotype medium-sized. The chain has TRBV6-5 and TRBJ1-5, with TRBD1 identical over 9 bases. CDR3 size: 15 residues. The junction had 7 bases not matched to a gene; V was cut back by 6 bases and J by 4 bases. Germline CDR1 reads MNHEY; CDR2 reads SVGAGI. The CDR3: CASRYTGGFNQPQHF. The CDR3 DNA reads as TGTGCCAGCAGATACACAGGGGGCTTTAATCAGCCCCAGCATTTT.

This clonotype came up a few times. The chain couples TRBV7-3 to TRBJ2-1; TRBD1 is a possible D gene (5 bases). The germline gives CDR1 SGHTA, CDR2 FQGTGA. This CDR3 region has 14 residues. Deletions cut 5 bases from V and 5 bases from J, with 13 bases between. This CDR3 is CASSHRWGDNEQFF. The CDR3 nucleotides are TGTGCCAGCAGCCACCGCTGGGGCGACAATGAGCAGTTCTTC.

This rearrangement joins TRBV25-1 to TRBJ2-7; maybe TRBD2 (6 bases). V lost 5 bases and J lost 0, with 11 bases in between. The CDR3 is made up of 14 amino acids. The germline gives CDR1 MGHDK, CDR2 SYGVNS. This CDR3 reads CASSPGDVSYEQYF. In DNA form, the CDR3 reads TGTGCCAGCAGTCCGGGGGACGTCTCCTACGAGCAGTACTTC.